What follows describes a single TCR beta chain. The CDR3 is made up of 15 amino acids. Trimming shortened V by 3 bases and J by 7 bases, and 16 bases separated the two germline ends. The sample belongs to a study of human T cells and chemical hapten exposure. TCRdb called the 5' RACE reads again in MiXCR, with one record for every CDR3 protein. The table shows about 81,000 distinct CDR3 sequences, with roughly 7.7% occurring only once. The total RNA was obtained from whole blood that was not fractionated. This sequence joins TRBV12-3 or TRBV12-4 and TRBJ1-5, with D perhaps matching TRBD1 (6 bases). The receptor's source is a male donor in good health. CDR3 protein: CASSLIGGRGQPQHF. DNA for the CDR3: TGTGCCAGCAGTTTGATAGGGGGTAGGGGGCAGCCCCAGCATTTT.